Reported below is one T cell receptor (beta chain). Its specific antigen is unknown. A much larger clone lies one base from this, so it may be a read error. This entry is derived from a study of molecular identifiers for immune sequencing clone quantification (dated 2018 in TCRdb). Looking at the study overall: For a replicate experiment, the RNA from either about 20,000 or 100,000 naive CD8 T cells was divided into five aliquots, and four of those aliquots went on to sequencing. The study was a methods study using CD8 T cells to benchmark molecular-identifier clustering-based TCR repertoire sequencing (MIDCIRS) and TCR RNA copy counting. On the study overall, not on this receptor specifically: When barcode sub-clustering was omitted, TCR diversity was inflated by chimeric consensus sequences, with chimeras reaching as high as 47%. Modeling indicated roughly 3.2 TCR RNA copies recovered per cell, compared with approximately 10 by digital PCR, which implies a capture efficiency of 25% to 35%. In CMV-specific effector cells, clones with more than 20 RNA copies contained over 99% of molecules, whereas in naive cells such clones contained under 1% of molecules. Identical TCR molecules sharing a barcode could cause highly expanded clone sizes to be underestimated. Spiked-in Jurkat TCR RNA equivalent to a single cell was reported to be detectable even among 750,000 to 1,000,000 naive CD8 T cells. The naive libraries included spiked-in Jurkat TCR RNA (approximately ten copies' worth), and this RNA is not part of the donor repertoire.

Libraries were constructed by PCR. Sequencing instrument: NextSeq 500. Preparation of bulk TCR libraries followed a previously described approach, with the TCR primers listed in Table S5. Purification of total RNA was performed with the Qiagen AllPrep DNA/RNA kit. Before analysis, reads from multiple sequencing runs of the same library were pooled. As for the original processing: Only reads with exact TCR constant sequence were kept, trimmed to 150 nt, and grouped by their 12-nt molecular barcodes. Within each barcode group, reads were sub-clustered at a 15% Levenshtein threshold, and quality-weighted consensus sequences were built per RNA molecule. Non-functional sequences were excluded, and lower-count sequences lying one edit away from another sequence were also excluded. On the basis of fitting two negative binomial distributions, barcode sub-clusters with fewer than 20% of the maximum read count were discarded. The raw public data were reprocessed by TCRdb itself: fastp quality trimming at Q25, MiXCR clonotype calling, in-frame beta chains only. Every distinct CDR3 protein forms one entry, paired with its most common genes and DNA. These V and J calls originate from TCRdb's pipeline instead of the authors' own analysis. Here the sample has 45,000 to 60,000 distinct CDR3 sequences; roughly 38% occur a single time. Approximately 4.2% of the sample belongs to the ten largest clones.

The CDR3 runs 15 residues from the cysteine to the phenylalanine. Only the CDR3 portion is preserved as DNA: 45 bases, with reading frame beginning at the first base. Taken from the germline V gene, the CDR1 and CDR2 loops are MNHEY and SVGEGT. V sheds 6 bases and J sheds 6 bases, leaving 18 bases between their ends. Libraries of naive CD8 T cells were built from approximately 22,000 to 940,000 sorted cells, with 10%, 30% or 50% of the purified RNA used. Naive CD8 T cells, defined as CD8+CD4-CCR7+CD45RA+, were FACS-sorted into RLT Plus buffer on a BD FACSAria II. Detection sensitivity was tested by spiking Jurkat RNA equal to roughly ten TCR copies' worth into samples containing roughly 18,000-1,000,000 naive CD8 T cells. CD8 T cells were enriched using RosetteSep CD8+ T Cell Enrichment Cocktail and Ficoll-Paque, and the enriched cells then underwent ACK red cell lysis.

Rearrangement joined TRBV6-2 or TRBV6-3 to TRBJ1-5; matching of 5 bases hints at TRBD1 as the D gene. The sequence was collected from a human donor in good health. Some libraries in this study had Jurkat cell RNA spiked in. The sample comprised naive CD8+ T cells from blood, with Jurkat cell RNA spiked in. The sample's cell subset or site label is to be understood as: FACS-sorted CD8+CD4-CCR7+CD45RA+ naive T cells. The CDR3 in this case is CASSKRGSIGQPQHF. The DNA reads TGTGCCAGCAGCAAACGGGGGTCCATCGGTCAGCCCCAGCATTTT.